This entry is about one TCR beta chain. Its antigen is as yet unknown. Mouse gene names apply. Sequencing ends 4 residues short of the CDR3 end; the germline J gene provides the rest. These data originate in a study of CD8+ T cells in alopecia areata. As for the study in general: Skin-grafted approximately 6-10-week-old female C3H/HeJ mice received tissue from roughly 6-12-month-old C3H/HeJ donors with spontaneous alopecia.

General study findings and limits: Normal-skin resident alphabeta T cells also appear among scalp sample sequences. Higher clonality than in normal scalp was seen in lesional scalp, especially alopecia totalis/universalis. Sharing of TCR sequences between patients (possibly for HLA-related reasons) was less clear than in mice.

V lost 4 bases to trimming and J lost 4 bases, with 14 bases between them. The length of the CDR3 is 15 residues. Per germline, CDR1 LGHNA and CDR2 YNLKQL (reference sequence). cDNA prepared by RNA extraction and subsequent reverse transcription served as the template for sequencing. Generated by immunoSEQ multiplex PCR, the TCRdb table keeps only in-frame clones and is missing some. Altogether roughly 260,000 clones were found in the sample, and no singletons occur. Cells pooled from cutaneous lymph nodes were sorted on CD4, CD8alpha, NKG2D, NKG2ACE and other markers. The sample was CD4+ T cells sorted from a lymph node. The chain employs TRBV5 and TRBJ2-1; a possible D gene is TRBD2 (6 bases). The origin of this receptor is a C3H/HeJ mouse with alopecia areata. The MHC haplotype recorded for the strain is H2-k. Incomplete CDR3 DNA: TGTGCCAGCAGCCCCCTCCGGGACTTGTATGCT. Translated, it gives CASSPLRDLYA. The whole CDR3 reads CASSPLRDLYAEQFF.